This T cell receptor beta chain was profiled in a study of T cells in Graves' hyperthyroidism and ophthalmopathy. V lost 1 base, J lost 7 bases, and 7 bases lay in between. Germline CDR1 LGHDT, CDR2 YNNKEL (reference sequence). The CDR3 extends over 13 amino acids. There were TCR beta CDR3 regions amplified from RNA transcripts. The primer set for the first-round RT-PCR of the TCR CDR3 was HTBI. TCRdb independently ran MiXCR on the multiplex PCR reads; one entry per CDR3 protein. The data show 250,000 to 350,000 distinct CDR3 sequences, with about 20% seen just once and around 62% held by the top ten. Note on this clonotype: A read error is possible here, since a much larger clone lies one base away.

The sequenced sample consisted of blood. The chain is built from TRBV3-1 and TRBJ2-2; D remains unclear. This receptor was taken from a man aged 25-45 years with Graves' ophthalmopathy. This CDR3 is CASSQASIGELFF. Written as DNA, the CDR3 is TGTGCCAGCAGCCAAGCCAGTATCGGGGAGCTGTTTTTT. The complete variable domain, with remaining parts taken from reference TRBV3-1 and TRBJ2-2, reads DTAVSQTPKYLVTQMGNDKSIKCEQNLGHDTMYWYKQDSKKFLKIMFSYNNKELIINETVPNRFSPKSPDKAHLNLHINSLELGDSAVYFCASSQASIGELFFGEGSRLTVL.